This T cell receptor beta chain appears in the sequencing data of a study of cytomegalovirus exposure and HLA in healthy donors. In the study overall: Membership in the Caucasian-associated ancestry cluster was found for 75% to 85% of approximately 400 genotyped donors.

Study results and limitations: TCR beta sequences numbering roughly 18,000 were associated with HLA alleles at 0.05 false discovery rate in a later analysis. Reports indicated that the classifier achieved high specificity and sensitivity in diagnosing cytomegalovirus status.

Trimming shortened V by 1 base and J by 2 bases, and 9 bases separated the two germline ends. Germline CDR1 is MDHEN and CDR2 is SYDVKM. CDR3 length: 14 residues. Vbeta (60) and Jbeta (13) primers were used in the PCR. Some clones are missing from TCRdb's copy, which holds only in-frame ones; the method was immunoSEQ multiplex PCR. The sample records 100,000 to 150,000 clones, about 81% being singletons. To note about this clone: As yet, its antigen is unknown.

The sequencing sample was made of PBMCs. The clonotype was recovered from a woman aged 25 to 39 in good health and CMV-seronegative. The chain links TRBV28 to TRBJ2-7; D uncertain. The CDR3 nucleotides read TGTGCCAGCAGTTTATCGCACGGTCCCTACGAGCAGTACTTC. Protein product: CASSLSHGPYEQYF.